A selection of T cell receptor beta chains follows, all from one sample in a study of T-cell reconstitution after alpha-beta-depleted transplantation in children. TCRdb itself ran the PCR reads through MiXCR, one entry per CDR3 protein. The table has a few hundred thousand distinct CDR3 sequences, approximately 13% seen once. The sequenced sample was PBMCs, mostly from graft donor cells, obtained 360 days after TCRalphabeta/CD19-depleted stem cell transplant. The receptors originated from a male patient between 10 and 17 years old who had a stem cell transplant for acute myeloid leukemia, so the T cells may come from the graft donor. CDR3s include the opening cysteine and the closing phenylalanine or tryptophan. The D gene is left open where the match is weak. The size entry is marked missing in some rows and otherwise reads once, few, many or a size class.

>TRBV7-9|-|-|13|TRBJ1-2
CASSLARPYGYTF
>TRBV5-6|few|TRBD2|16|TRBJ2-3
CASSLSEAGGPDTQYF
>TRBV19|-|TRBD1|16|TRBJ2-5
CASSSRQGTAQETQYF
>TRBV12-3/TRBV12-4|once|-|14|TRBJ1-1
CASRTDRLEGRAFF
>TRBV25-1|-|-|16|TRBJ2-5
CASSEAPSARKETQYF
>TRBV11-1|few|-|15|TRBJ2-7
CASSFSTGGSYEQYF
>TRBV20-1|few|-|14|TRBJ2-7
CSAISVTGSYEQYF
>TRBV25-1|-|-|14|TRBJ2-1
CASVPPGPHNEQFF
>TRBV29-1|many|TRBD2|14|TRBJ2-1
CSVRGGNSYNEQFF
>TRBV12-3/TRBV12-4|-|-|15|TRBJ2-7
CASSLGPSWRYEQYF
>TRBV15|few|-|16|TRBJ2-7
CATSRDQGPSSYEQYF
>TRBV30|few|-|14|TRBJ2-5
CAWSDLTEEETQYF
>TRBV7-2|few|-|15|TRBJ2-6
CASSLAVQAPNVLTF
>TRBV3-1|few|-|16|TRBJ2-1
CASSQDLAPSYNEQFF
>TRBV7-7|-|TRBD1|14|TRBJ2-7
CASRAGTGIHEQYF
>TRBV18|-|TRBD2|19|TRBJ2-7
CASSPKSSNRLAGRYEQYF
>TRBV6-2/TRBV6-3|few|TRBD1|13|TRBJ2-1
CASSYGGQGTQFF
>TRBV6-5|-|TRBD2|16|TRBJ2-2
CASSYPGGGGTGELFF
>TRBV5-4|-|TRBD1|15|TRBJ2-7
CASSRRQGPFYEQYF
>TRBV10-3|few|-|17|TRBJ1-1
CAISEIRGLNLNTEAFF
>TRBV28|few|TRBD1|15|TRBJ2-3
CASSSPGGRTDTQYF
>TRBV7-9|few|-|14|TRBJ1-2
CATPPQGFNYGYTF
>TRBV5-1|many|TRBD2|17|TRBJ2-1
CASSSSWREGTYNEQFF
>TRBV20-1|many|TRBD1|15|TRBJ2-7
CSATVQGGWSYEQYF
>TRBV3-1|few|-|13|TRBJ1-2
CASSPGWTGGYTF
>TRBV29-1|-|TRBD2|13|TRBJ2-3
CSVASGNTDTQYF
>TRBV7-2|many|TRBD1|23|TRBJ2-4
CASSLARDPRTGLSRGWKNIQYF
>TRBV30|-|TRBD1|15|TRBJ2-3
CAQGTGTGNTDTQYF
>TRBV12-3/TRBV12-4|-|-|17|TRBJ2-7
CASSLLLGKDTRYEQYF
>TRBV29-1|many|TRBD1|15|TRBJ2-3
CSVEGGDRATDTQYF
>TRBV5-1|-|-|15|TRBJ2-4
CASSLPALVKNIQYF
>TRBV29-1|many|TRBD2|14|TRBJ2-7
CSVSGLAGAYEQYF
>TRBV3-1|-|TRBD2|19|TRBJ2-7
CASSQDLIGGGRSSYEQYF
>TRBV6-4|few|TRBD2|14|TRBJ2-2
CASGTRANTGELFF
>TRBV7-2|few|TRBD1|13|TRBJ2-3
CASRLTGTDTQYF
>TRBV20-1|-|TRBD1|17|TRBJ2-3
CSASLTTGSSAGDTQYF
>TRBV7-3|-|-|19|TRBJ2-7
CASSLRGRGPMTIPYEQYF